This entry lists 18 T cell receptor beta chains sequenced from one sample in a study of neoadjuvant nivolumab and ipilimumab in lung cancer. TCRdb's copy holds only in-frame clones and misses some; the assay was immunoSEQ multiplex PCR. The repertoire holds 8,500 to 10,000 clones, with approximately 71% as singletons. The sample in question was tumor tissue, obtained after neoadjuvant nivolumab, alone or with ipilimumab, at or shortly before surgery. The receptor source for this set is an adult with non-small cell lung cancer. Some clones in this sample may be carry-over from other donors' samples.

The chain couples TRBV5-4 to TRBJ1-2; D gene unclear. The CDR3 has 13 amino acids. Trimming stripped 0 bases from V and 10 bases from J, with 13 bases between. Germline V lookup: CDR1 SGHNT, CDR2 YYREEE (reference sequence). The CDR3: CASSLAGLNDYTF. CDR3 coding DNA: TGTGCCAGCAGCTTGGCCGGACTTAATGACTACACCTTC.

The chain is built from TRBV5-6 and TRBJ2-1, with 7 nucleotides matching TRBD2. The ends lost 0 bases at V and 4 bases at J; junction bases unmatched: 1. Germline CDR1 is SGHDT and CDR2 is YYEEEE. This CDR3 has 14 amino acids. The CDR3 region is CASSLERGYNEQFF. The CDR3 coding sequence is TGTGCCAGCAGCTTGGAGCGGGGTTACAATGAGCAGTTCTTC.

The rearrangement links TRBV21-1 to TRBJ2-7; the table gives TRBD2 as D, unverified against the DNA. TRBV21-1 is an annotated pseudogene. The CDR3 sequence is 13 residues long. The CDR3 region is CAPEGTSGYEQYF. The CDR3, as DNA: TGTGCCCCCGAAGGGACTAGCGGCTACGAGCAGTACTTC.

The CDR3 nucleotides read TGTGCCTGGTCTAGCGGGAATGCCAATGAGCAGTTCTTC. It codes for CAWSSGNANEQFF. The chain carries TRBV30 and TRBJ2-1; TRBD2 aligns across 9 bases. Germline V lookup: CDR1 GTSNPN, CDR2 SVGIG (reference sequence). Losses at the gene ends were 5 bases for V and 6 bases for J; bases not matched to a gene: 5. The CDR3 spans 13 residues.

This chain links TRBV11-2 with TRBJ2-7, with TRBD2 as a possible D gene (6 bases). Germline values: CDR1 SGHAT, CDR2 FQNNGV. Trimming removed 7 bases at V and 5 bases at J, with 15 bases between. CDR3 size: 13 residues. CDR3 DNA: TGTGCCAGCACCCCACCCTGGGGGGACGAGCAGTACTTC. It encodes CASTPPWGDEQYF.

CDR3 loop: CASSDFLAYEQYF. In DNA form, the CDR3 reads TGTGCCAGCTCCGACTTTCTGGCATACGAGCAGTACTTC. V and J are TRBV11-3 and TRBJ2-7; no firm D call. Trimming removed 8 bases at V and 4 bases at J, with 15 bases between. The CDR3 runs 13 residues. CDR1 and CDR2 (germline): SGHNT, YENEEA.

V gene TRBV18 combines with J gene TRBJ1-2, with 8 bases identical to TRBD1. Germline V gives CDR1 KGHSH, CDR2 LQKENI. The CDR3 runs to 15 residues. Germline trimming cut 0 bases from V and 3 bases from J; bases unmatched to any gene: 3. The CDR3 sequence is CASSPPTGGHYGYTF. The CDR3 DNA sequence: TGTGCCAGCTCACCACCTACAGGGGGACACTATGGCTACACCTTC.

The J gene is TRBJ1-6, the V gene TRBV6-6; 9 bases match TRBD1. CDR3 length equals 16 residues. The V gene's germline CDR1 is MNHNY and CDR2 SVGAGI (reference sequence). The V and J ends lost 0 bases and 7 bases, in that order; junction bases with no gene match: 4. For the CDR3, the DNA is TGTGCCAGCAGTTACTCATCGACAGGGGGAAATTCACCCCTCCACTTT. Its protein product is CASSYSSTGGNSPLHF.

V gene TRBV30 combines with J gene TRBJ2-5; D is ambiguous. The CDR3 totals 12 residues. V was clipped by 2 bases and J by 2 bases, with 6 bases between them. Germline lookup yields CDR1 GTSNPN and CDR2 SVGIG (reference sequence). CDR3 nucleotide sequence: TGTGCCTGGAGTTATACTCAAGAGACCCAGTACTTC. This sequence encodes CAWSYTQETQYF.

The chain employs TRBV5-4 and TRBJ2-7; no clear D. The V gene lost 1 base and the J gene lost 2 bases, with 7 bases spanning the gap. The germline CDR1 and CDR2 sequences are SGHNT and YYREEE (reference sequence). The CDR3 sequence is 13 residues long. DNA of the CDR3: TGTGCCAGCAGCTTGTGGCCCCCCTACGAGCAGTACTTC. Its translation: CASSLWPPYEQYF.

In its sample, this clone was seen a few times. The rearrangement uses TRBV6-5 and TRBJ2-4, with D perhaps matching TRBD1 (5 bases). V was cut by 8 bases and J by 3 bases, with 11 bases left in between. The CDR3 sequence is 13 residues long. CDR1 and CDR2 (germline): MNHEY, SVGAGI. The CDR3 sequence is CASGDSYKNIQYF. As DNA, the CDR3 is TGTGCCAGCGGAGACAGCTACAAAAACATTCAGTACTTC.

This chain uses TRBV5-6 with TRBJ2-7, with D possibly TRBD1 on 5 matching bases. With 2 bases removed from V and 5 bases from J, the gap between germline ends came to 11 bases. CDR1 is SGHDT and CDR2 is YYEEEE in the germline V gene. This CDR3 region has 13 residues. This CDR3 reads CASSLVSRDEQYF. For the CDR3, the DNA is TGTGCCAGCAGCTTAGTTTCCAGGGACGAGCAGTACTTC.

V usage is TRBV5-1 and J usage is TRBJ2-7, with D possibly matching TRBD1 (5 bases). This CDR3 region has 13 residues. The V and J ends lost 7 bases and 2 bases respectively, with 13 bases between them. Germline-derived CDR1 and CDR2 are SGHRS and YFSETQ. CDR3 loop: CASRLDSAYEQYF. In DNA, the CDR3 is TGCGCCAGCCGATTAGACAGCGCCTACGAGCAGTACTTC.

The J gene is TRBJ2-7, the V gene TRBV5-4; maybe TRBD2 (6 bases). The CDR3 is 14 residues long. Trimming left V 3 bases short and J 2 bases short, with 12 bases between. CDR1 is SGHNT, CDR2 YYREEE, per germline (reference sequence). The CDR3 DNA reads as TGTGCCAGCAGCTCGGGGACTGCACCCTACGAGCAGTACTTC. Its protein is CASSSGTAPYEQYF.

The chain links TRBV5-1 to TRBJ2-3; TRBD2 agrees at 7 bases. CDR3 length: 15 amino acids. Germline loops: CDR1 SGHRS, CDR2 YFSETQ. Trimming removed 6 bases from V and 0 bases from J; junction bases left unmatched: 7. The chain's CDR3 is CASTFSGLSTDTQYF. CDR3 coding DNA: TGCGCCAGCACCTTTAGCGGGCTAAGCACAGATACGCAGTATTTT. Combining the CDR3 with reference TRBV5-1 and TRBJ2-3 gives the whole variable domain KAGVTQTPRYLIKTRGQQVTLSCSPISGHRSVSWYQQTPGQGLQFLFEYFSETQRNKGNFPGRFSGRQFSNSRSEMNVSTLELGDSALYLCASTFSGLSTDTQYFGPGTRLTVL.

Concerning this clone: Other DNA sequences of this sample code for an identical CDR3. The CDR3 loop is CASSLDGNYGYTF. The CDR3 DNA sequence: TGTGCCAGCAGTCTCGACGGGAACTATGGCTACACCTTC. V is TRBV6-5 and J is TRBJ1-2; D call uncertain. CDR1 is MNHEY and CDR2 is SVGAGI in the germline V gene. The V and J ends lost 5 bases and 2 bases respectively, with 9 bases between them. The CDR3 contains 13 residues.

The chain uses TRBV9 and TRBJ2-1; the match to TRBD2 covers 11 bases. The CDR3 is made up of 17 amino acids. V gave up 1 base and J gave up 0 bases; unmatched junction bases: 3. Germline loops: CDR1 SGDLS, CDR2 YYNGEE. The CDR3 sequence is CASSVRLAGSSYNEQFF. CDR3 DNA sequence: TGTGCCAGCAGCGTACGACTAGCGGGGAGCTCCTACAATGAGCAGTTCTTC.

This clone has only a few counts. The chain recombines TRBV5-1 with TRBJ1-2, with TRBD1 matching over 7 bases. The CDR3 runs to 13 residues. Germline V lookup: CDR1 SGHRS, CDR2 YFSETQ. V lost 4 bases, J lost 4 bases, and 4 bases stayed unmatched. CDR3 sequence (DNA): TGCGCCAGCAGCCAAGGGACAGTCTATGGCTACACCTTC. Its protein is CASSQGTVYGYTF.